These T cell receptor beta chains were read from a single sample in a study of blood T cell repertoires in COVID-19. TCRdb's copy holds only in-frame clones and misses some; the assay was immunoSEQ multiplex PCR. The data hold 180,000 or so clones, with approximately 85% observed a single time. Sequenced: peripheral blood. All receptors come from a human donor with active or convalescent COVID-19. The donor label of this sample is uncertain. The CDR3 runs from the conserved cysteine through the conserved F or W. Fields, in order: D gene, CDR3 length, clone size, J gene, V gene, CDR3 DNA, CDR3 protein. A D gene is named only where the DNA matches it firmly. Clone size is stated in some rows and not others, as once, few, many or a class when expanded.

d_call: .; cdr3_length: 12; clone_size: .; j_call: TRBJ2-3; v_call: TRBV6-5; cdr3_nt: TGTGCCAGCAGACTGTCCGGAGATACGCAGTATTTT; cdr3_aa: CASRLSGDTQYF
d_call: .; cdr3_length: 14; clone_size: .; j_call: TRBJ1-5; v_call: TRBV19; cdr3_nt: TGTGCCAGTAGTATCCCCCAGAACCATCAGCCCCAGCATTTT; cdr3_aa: CASSIPQNHQPQHF
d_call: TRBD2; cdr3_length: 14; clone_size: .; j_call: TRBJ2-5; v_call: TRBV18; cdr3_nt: TGTGCCAGCTCACCTAGCGGGGTCCAAGAGACCCAGTACTTC; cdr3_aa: CASSPSGVQETQYF
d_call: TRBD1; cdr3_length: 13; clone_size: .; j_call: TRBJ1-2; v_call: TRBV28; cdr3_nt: TGTGCCAGCGGCGAGGGACAGGGCGGCGGCTACACCTTC; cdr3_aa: CASGEGQGGGYTF
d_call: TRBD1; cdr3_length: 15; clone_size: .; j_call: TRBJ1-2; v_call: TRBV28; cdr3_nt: TGTGCCAGCAGTTTAGGGGGACAGGGTATCTATGGCTACACCTTC; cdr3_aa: CASSLGGQGIYGYTF
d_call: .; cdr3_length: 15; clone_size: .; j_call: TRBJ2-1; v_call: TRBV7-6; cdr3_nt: TGTGCCAGCAGCTTAACAGGTGTGAGATACAATGAGCAGTTCTTC; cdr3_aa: CASSLTGVRYNEQFF
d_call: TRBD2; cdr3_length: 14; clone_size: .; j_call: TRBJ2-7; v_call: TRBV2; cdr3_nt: TGTGCCAGCAGCCGGACTAGCGGGAGGTACGAGCAGTACTTC; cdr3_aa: CASSRTSGRYEQYF
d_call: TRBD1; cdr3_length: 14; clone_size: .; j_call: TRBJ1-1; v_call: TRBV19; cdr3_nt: TGTGCCAGTAGTCCCGACAGGGGTAATGCTGAAGCTTTCTTT; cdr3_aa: CASSPDRGNAEAFF
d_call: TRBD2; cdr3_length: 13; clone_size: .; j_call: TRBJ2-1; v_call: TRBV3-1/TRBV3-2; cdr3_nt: TGTGCCAGCAGCGTACTAGCGGCCAATGAGCAGTTCTTC; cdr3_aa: CASSVLAANEQFF
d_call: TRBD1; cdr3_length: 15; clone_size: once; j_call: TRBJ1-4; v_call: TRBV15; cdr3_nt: TGTGCCACCAGCAGAGATCGAAGGGGGCGGGAAAAACTGTTTTTT; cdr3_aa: CATSRDRRGREKLFF
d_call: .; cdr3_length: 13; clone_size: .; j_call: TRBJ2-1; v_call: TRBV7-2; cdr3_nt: TGTGCCAGCAGCTTGGGACTTACCAATGAGCAGTTCTTC; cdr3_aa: CASSLGLTNEQFF
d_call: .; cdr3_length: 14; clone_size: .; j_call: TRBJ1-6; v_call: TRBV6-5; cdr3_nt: TGTGCCAGCAGTTCACTAATTAGAGATTCACCCCTCCACTTT; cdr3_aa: CASSSLIRDSPLHF
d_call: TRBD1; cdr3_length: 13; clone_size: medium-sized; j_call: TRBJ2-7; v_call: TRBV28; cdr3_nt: TGTGCCACCCTGACAGGGCGCCCTCGGGAGCAGTACTTC; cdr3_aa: CATLTGRPREQYF
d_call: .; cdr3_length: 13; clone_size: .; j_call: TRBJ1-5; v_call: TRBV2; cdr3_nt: TGTGCCAGCAGATCAGCGGCGGGTCAGCCCCAGCATTTT; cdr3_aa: CASRSAAGQPQHF
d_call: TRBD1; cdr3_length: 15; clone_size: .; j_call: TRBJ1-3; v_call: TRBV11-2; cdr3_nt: TGTGCCAGCAGCCTACAGGGGCTAGATGGAAACACCATATATTTT; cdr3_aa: CASSLQGLDGNTIYF
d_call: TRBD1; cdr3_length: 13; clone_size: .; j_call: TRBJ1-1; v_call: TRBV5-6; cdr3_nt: TGTGCCAGCAGCCCAACGGGACAGACTGAAGCTTTCTTT; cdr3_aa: CASSPTGQTEAFF
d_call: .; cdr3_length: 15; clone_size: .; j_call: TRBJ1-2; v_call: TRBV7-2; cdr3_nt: TGTGCCAGCAGCTCCGTGTACGGGGGGTCCTATGGCTACACCTTC; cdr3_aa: CASSSVYGGSYGYTF
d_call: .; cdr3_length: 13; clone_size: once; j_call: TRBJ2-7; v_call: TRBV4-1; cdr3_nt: TGCGCCAGCAGCCACCACAGGTTTCGGGAGCAGTACTTC; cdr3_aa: CASSHHRFREQYF
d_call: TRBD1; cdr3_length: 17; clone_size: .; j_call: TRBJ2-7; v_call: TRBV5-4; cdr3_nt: TGTGCCAGCAGCTTTCAGTCCGGACAGGGGGCGTTCCACGAGCAGTACTTC; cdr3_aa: CASSFQSGQGAFHEQYF
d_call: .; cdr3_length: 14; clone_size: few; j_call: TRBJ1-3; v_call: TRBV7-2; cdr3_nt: TGTGCCAGCAGCTTATCACTCTCTGGAAACACCATATATTTT; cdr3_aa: CASSLSLSGNTIYF
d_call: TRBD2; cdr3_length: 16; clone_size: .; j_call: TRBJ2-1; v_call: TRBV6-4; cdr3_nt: TGTGCCAGCAGTGACCTCCCTAGCGGGGACTACAATGAGCAGTTCTTC; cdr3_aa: CASSDLPSGDYNEQFF
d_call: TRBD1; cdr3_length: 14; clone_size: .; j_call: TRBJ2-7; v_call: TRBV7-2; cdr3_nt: TGTGCCAGCAGCATCGACAGGGGGCGGTACGAGCAGTACTTC; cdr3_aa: CASSIDRGRYEQYF
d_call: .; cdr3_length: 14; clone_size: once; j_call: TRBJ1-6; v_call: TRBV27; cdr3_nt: TGTGCCAGCAGTCGGGATCTTTATAATTCACCCCTCCACTTT; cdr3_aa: CASSRDLYNSPLHF
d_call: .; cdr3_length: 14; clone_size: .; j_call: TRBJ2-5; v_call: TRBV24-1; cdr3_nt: TGTGCCACGGGTCAAGGGGCCGTCCAAGAGACCCAGTACTTC; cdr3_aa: CATGQGAVQETQYF
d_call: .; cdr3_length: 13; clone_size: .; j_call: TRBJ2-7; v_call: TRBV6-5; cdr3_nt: TGTGCCAGCACCGACCCGGGGAGCTACGAGCAGTACTTC; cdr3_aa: CASTDPGSYEQYF
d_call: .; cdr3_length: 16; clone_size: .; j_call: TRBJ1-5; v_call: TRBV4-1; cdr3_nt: TGCGCCAGCAGCCGCGGAAAGACAGAAGTTAATCAGCCCCAGCATTTT; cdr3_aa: CASSRGKTEVNQPQHF
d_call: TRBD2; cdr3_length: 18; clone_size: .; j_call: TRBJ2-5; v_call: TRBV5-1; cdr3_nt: TGCGCCAGCAGCTTGGCGGGGGGGAGAAGAACAGGGCTGGAGACCCAGTACTTC; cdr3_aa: CASSLAGGRRTGLETQYF
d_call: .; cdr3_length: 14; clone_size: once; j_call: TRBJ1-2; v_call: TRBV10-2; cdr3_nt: TGCGCCAGCAGGGACTTCGACAGGAACTATGGCTACACCTTC; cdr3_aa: CASRDFDRNYGYTF
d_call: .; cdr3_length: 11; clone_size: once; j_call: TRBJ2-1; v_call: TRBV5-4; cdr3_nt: TGTGCCAGCAGCTACGAGGGTGAGCAGTTCTTC; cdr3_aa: CASSYEGEQFF
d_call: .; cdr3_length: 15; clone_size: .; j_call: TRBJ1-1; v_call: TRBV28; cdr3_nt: TGTGCCAGCAGTTTACCGACAGGTTTCAACACTGAAGCTTTCTTT; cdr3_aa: CASSLPTGFNTEAFF
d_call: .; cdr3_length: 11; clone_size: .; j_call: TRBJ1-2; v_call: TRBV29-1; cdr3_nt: TGCAGCGTACTTTTTGGCTATGGCTACACCTTC; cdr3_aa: CSVLFGYGYTF
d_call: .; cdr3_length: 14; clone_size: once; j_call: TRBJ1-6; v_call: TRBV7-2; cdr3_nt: TGTGCCAGCAGCTTCCAGGGGTGGAATTCACCCCTCCACTTT; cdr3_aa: CASSFQGWNSPLHF
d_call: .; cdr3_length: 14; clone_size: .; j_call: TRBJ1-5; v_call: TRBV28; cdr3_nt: TGTGCCAGCAGTCCCCCGGGTATTCGAGAGCCCCAGCATTTT; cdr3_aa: CASSPPGIREPQHF
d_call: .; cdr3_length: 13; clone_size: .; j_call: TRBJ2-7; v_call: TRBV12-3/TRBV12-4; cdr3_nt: TGTGCCAGCAGCCTCGGAGAGGCCTACGAGCAGTACTTC; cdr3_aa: CASSLGEAYEQYF
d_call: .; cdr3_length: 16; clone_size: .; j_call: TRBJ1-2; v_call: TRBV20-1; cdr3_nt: TGCAGTGCTAGTAGTTACCTCCCCCAACAAAACTATGGCTACACCTTC; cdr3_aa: CSASSYLPQQNYGYTF
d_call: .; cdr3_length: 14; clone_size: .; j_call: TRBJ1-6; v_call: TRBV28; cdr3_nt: TGTGCCAGCAGTTTAGTCGGGGAAACATCACCCCTCCACTTT; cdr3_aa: CASSLVGETSPLHF
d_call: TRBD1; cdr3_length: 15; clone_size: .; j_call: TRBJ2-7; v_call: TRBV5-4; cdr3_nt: TGTGCCAGCAGCTTGGGGGGACAGGCTTCTCCCGAGCAGTACTTC; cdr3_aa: CASSLGGQASPEQYF
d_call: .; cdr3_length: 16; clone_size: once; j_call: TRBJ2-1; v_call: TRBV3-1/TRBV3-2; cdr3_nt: TGTGCCAGCAGCCCCCCAACGGGACTTATTAACAATGAGCAGTTCTTC; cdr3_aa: CASSPPTGLINNEQFF
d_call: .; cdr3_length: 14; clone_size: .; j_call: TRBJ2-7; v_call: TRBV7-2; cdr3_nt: TGTGCCAGCAGCTTAGCTAGGGGCCCCTACGAGCAGTACTTC; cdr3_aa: CASSLARGPYEQYF
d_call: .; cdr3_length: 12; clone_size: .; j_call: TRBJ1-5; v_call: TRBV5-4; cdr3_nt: TGTGCCAGCAGCTTTCCCGGTCAGCCCCAGCATTTT; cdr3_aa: CASSFPGQPQHF
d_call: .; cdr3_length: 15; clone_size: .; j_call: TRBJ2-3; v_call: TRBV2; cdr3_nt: TGTGCCAGCAGTAAAGGGGTACAGGGACCAGATACGCAGTATTTT; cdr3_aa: CASSKGVQGPDTQYF
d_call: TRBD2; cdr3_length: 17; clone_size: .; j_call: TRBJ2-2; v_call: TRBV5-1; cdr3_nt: TGCGCCAGCAGCTTGGTTGGAGCGGGAGTAGGGGTCGGGGAGCTGTTTTTT; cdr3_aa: CASSLVGAGVGVGELFF
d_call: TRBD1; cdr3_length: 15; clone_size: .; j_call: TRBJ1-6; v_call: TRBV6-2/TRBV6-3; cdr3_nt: TGTGCCAGCAGTTCTCTGGGACAGAATAATTCACCCCTCCACTTT; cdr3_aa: CASSSLGQNNSPLHF
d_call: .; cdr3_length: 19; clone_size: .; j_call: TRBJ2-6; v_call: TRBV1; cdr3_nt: TGCACCAGCAGCCAAGATGTTAGCGGGAACCTCTCTGGGGCCAACGTCCTGACTTTC; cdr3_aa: CTSSQDVSGNLSGANVLTF
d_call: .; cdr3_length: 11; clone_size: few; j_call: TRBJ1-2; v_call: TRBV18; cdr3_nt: TGTGCCAGCTCACCGAGCTATGGCTACACCTTC; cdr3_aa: CASSPSYGYTF